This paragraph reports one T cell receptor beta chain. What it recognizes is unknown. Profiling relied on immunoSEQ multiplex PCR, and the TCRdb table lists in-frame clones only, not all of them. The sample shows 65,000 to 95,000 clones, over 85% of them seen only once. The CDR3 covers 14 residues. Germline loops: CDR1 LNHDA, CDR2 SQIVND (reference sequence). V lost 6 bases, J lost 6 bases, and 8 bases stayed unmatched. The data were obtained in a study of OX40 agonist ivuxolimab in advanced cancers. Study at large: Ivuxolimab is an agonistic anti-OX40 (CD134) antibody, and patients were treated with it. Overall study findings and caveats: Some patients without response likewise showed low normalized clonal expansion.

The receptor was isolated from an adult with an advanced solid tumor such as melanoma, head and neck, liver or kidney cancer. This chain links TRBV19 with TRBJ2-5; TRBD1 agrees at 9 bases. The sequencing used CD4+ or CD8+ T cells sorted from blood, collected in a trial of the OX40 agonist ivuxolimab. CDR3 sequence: CASSQTGGDKTQYF. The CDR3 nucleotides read TGTGCCAGTAGCCAAACAGGGGGCGATAAGACCCAGTACTTC. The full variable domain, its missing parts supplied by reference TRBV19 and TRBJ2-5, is DGGITQSPKYLFRKEGQNVTLSCEQNLNHDAMYWYRQDPGQGLRLIYYSQIVNDFQKGDIAEGYSVSREKKESFPLTVTSAQKNPTAFYLCASSQTGGDKTQYFGPGTRLLVL.